This TCR beta chain stems from a study of OX40 agonist ivuxolimab in advanced cancers. Study-level background: Prior checkpoint blockade (anti-PD-1, anti-PD-L1 or anti-CTLA-4) was permitted; about 40% had it.

Study-level findings and limits: Among some nonresponders, normalized T-cell clonal expansion was also low. CD4+ and CD8+ blood T cells expanded clonally by week 6 at 0.1 to 3.0 mg/kg.

As for this clone: The antigen is undetermined.

Assay: immunoSEQ multiplex PCR; the TCRdb copy retains only in-frame clones and omits some. The sample has some 98,000 clones, just under 95% seen once. The source was CD4+ or CD8+ T cells sorted from blood, collected in a trial of the OX40 agonist ivuxolimab. The receptor was derived from an adult with an advanced solid tumor such as melanoma, head and neck, liver or kidney cancer.

CDR3 sequence reads: CAWIPTGHSPLHF. As DNA, the CDR3 is TGTGCCTGGATCCCGACAGGACATTCACCCCTCCACTTT. V and J are TRBV30 and TRBJ1-6, with a possible D match to TRBD1 (6 bases). The CDR3 contains 13 residues. Germline CDR1 is GTSNPN and CDR2 is SVGIG (reference sequence). V was trimmed by 4 bases and J by 8 bases, leaving 12 bases between them.